This TCR beta chain was captured by sequencing in a study of blood T cell repertoires in COVID-19. Across the whole study: The United States, Italy and Spain provided the acute and convalescent COVID-19 samples. T cells, B-cell-depleted T cells, or PBMCs supplied cDNA or gDNA.

Some clones are missing from TCRdb's copy, which holds only in-frame ones; the method was immunoSEQ multiplex PCR. This sample has just over 300,000 clones, with about nine tenths found just once. The study recruited people aged 18 to 89 years across approximately 25 US areas. What the recovered Cohort 3 donors had was two negative PCRs, clearance, or symptom resolution. This CDR3 contains 17 residues. Trimming at V came to 0 bases and at J to 2 bases, leaving 9 bases not matched to a gene. The germline CDR1 and CDR2 sequences are SGHDT and YYEEEE. This sequence originates from a woman in her thirties or forties who had recovered from COVID-19. The specimen sequenced was PBMCs or T cells enriched from blood (not recorded which). V gene TRBV5-6 combines with J gene TRBJ1-2; 8 bases map to TRBD1. CDR3 DNA sequence: TGTGCCAGCAGCTTGGTTACCCGGACAGGGTACAACTATGGCTACACCTTC. As protein: CASSLVTRTGYNYGYTF.